Each of the 11 T cell receptor beta chains below was sequenced from the same sample in a study of blood T cell repertoires in COVID-19. The data were produced by immunoSEQ multiplex PCR, yet TCRdb's version contains in-frame clones alone and is incomplete. The sample comprises nearly 55,000 clones, about 86% of which are singletons, and about an eighth rests with the top ten. Sequencing used peripheral blood. The receptors come from a man in his sixties or seventies with active COVID-19.

J is TRBJ1-1 and V is TRBV5-1; tentative D call: TRBD1 (5 bases). V lost 0 bases and J 1 base, leaving 10 bases between the germline ends. The CDR3 runs 15 residues. Germline lookup yields CDR1 SGHRS and CDR2 YFSETQ. The CDR3 DNA reads TGCGCCAGCAGCTTGGTCGGGACTGAGAACACTGAAGCTTTCTTT. It is translated as CASSLVGTENTEAFF.

V is TRBV19 and J is TRBJ1-1; D gene ambiguous. The CDR3 is made up of 15 amino acids. Germline V gene sequence: CDR1 LNHDA, CDR2 SQIVND (reference sequence). V lost 6 bases and J lost 3, with 17 bases in between. Written as DNA, the CDR3 is TGTGCCAGTAGCACTCGTTACGGTAGAGACACTGAAGCTTTCTTT. It translates to CASSTRYGRDTEAFF.

This clone was detected a few times. The chain couples TRBV11-1 to TRBJ2-5; 8 nucleotides align to TRBD2. From germline, CDR1 is SGHAT and CDR2 FQDESV (reference sequence). Trimming took 5 bases from V and 6 from J; bases not matched to a gene: 5. This CDR3 region has 13 residues. CDR3 sequence: CASSHGGEKTQYF. The CDR3 DNA reads TGTGCCAGCAGCCACGGGGGGGAGAAGACCCAGTACTTC.

The chain combines TRBV4-2 with TRBJ2-6, with a tentative D call TRBD1 (6 bases). The V end lost 3 bases, the J end lost 0 bases, and 12 bases lay between the germline ends. CDR1 and CDR2 from the germline V gene are LGHNA and YNFKEQ. The CDR3 covers 17 residues. The CDR3 loop is CASSHTGTISGANVLTF. The DNA of the CDR3 is TGTGCCAGCAGCCATACCGGGACAATCTCTGGGGCCAACGTCCTGACTTTC.

This chain uses TRBV3-1 (or the pseudogene TRBV3-2) with TRBJ2-7; 9 bases agree with TRBD1. Germline trimming cut 3 bases from V and 3 bases from J; bases unmatched to any gene: 12. The CDR3 sequence is 17 residues long. CDR1 and CDR2 (germline): LGHDT, YNNKEL (reference sequence). The CDR3 nucleotides read TGTGCCAGCAGCCACAACAGGGGGCGGTCGAGTGTCTACGAGCAGTACTTC. This sequence encodes CASSHNRGRSSVYEQYF.

The chain combines TRBV5-5 with TRBJ2-3; 8 positions match TRBD2. The CDR3 covers 15 residues. The V segment lost 7 bases and the J segment 5 bases; nucleotides outside the gene matches: 12. Germline lookup yields CDR1 SGHKS and CDR2 YYEKEE (reference sequence). CDR3 nucleotide sequence: TGTGCCAGCGTCCCAGCGGGGGCCAGCTTAGATACGCAGTATTTT. Translated: CASVPAGASLDTQYF.

The chain uses TRBV6-1 and TRBJ2-2; 8 nucleotides match TRBD1. V shed 4 bases, J shed 6 bases, and the junction held 10 bases outside the gene matches. The germline CDR1 and CDR2 sequences are MNHNS and SASEGT. This CDR3 comprises 16 residues. In DNA form, the CDR3 reads TGTGCCAGCAGTGCGCCAGGGGGCGCGGGTTCCGGGGAGCTGTTTTTT. This codes for CASSAPGGAGSGELFF.

The chain joins TRBV5-1 to TRBJ2-3; 8 bases align to TRBD2. Germline CDR1 reads SGHRS; CDR2 reads YFSETQ. The CDR3 runs to 15 residues. J gave up 7 bases and V 4 bases, and 11 bases lay outside the gene matches. In nucleotides, the CDR3 is TGCGCCAGCAGCCCGGGACTAGACGCGGGGAATACGCAGTATTTT. Translating it yields CASSPGLDAGNTQYF.

CDR3 sequence: CASSSGVNSPLHF. The CDR3 nucleotides read TGTGCCAGCAGCTCCGGGGTTAATTCACCCCTCCACTTT. The chain uses TRBV7-3 and TRBJ1-6; D gene uncertain. Germline values: CDR1 SGHTA, CDR2 FQGTGA. This CDR3 has 13 residues. Trimming left V 4 bases short and J 6 bases short, with 7 bases between.

This chain connects TRBV7-3 to TRBJ2-1; possibly TRBD1 for D (6 bases). The CDR3 extends over 14 amino acids. V was cut by 5 bases and J by 7 bases, with 15 bases left in between. The germline V gene has CDR1 SGHTA and CDR2 FQGTGA. CDR3: CASSTSVRGNEQFF. CDR3 DNA: TGTGCCAGCAGCACCTCAGTCAGGGGTAATGAGCAGTTCTTC. The full variable domain, with the rest looked up from reference TRBV7-3 and TRBJ2-1, is GAGVSQTPSNKVTEKGKYVELRCDPISGHTALYWYRQSLGQGPEFLIYFQGTGAADDSGLPNDRFFAVRPEGSVSTLKIQRTERGDSAVYLCASSTSVRGNEQFFGPGTRLTVL.

CDR3 bases: TGTGCCAGCACCACCTTGAGGGGGGGTACGCAGTATTTT. This gives the protein CASTTLRGGTQYF. This chain uses TRBV3-1 (or the pseudogene TRBV3-2) with TRBJ2-3, with D possibly matching TRBD2 (7 bases). The CDR3 runs to 13 residues. Trimming stripped 7 bases from V and 8 bases from J, with 16 bases between. CDR1 and CDR2 (germline): LGHDT, YNNKEL (reference sequence).